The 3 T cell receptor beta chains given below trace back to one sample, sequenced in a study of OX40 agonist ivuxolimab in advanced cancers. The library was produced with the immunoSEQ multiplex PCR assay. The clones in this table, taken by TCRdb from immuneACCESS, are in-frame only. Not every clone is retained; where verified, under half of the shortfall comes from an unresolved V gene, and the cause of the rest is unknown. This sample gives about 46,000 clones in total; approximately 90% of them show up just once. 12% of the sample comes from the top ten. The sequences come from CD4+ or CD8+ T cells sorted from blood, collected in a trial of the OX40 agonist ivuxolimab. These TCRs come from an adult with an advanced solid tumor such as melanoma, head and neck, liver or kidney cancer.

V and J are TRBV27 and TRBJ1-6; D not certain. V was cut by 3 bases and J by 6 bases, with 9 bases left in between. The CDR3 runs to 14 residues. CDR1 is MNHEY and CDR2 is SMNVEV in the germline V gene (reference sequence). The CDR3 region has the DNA TGTGCCAGCAGTTTGGGGTCGATTAATTCACCCCTCCACTTT. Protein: CASSLGSINSPLHF.

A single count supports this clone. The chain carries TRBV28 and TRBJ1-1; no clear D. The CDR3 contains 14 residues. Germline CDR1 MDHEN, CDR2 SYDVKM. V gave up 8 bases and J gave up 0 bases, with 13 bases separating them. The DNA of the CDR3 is TGTGCCAGCTTTTCCGACATCATGAACACTGAAGCTTTCTTT. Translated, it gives CASFSDIMNTEAFF.

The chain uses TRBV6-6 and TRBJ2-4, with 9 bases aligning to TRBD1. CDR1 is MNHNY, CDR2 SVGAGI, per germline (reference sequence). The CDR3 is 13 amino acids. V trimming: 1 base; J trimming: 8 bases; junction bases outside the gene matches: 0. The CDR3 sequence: CASSYWTGDIQYF. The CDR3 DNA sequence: TGTGCCAGCAGTTACTGGACAGGGGACATTCAGTACTTC.